This T cell receptor (beta chain) was recovered during a study of human T cells and chemical hapten exposure. For the study at large: An area of 2 cm by 2 to 2.5 cm on upper inner arm skin received 2% DPC for sensitization. Study-wide points: It was expanded TCRs that formed significantly more large CDR3 similarity clusters than controls did.

Described time point: patch test 2, 6 weeks after DPC sensitization. Treatment of the sample: therapeutic diphenylcyclopropenone sensitization with weekly scalp DPC. The CDR3 length is 17 residues. V dropped 5 bases and J dropped 2 bases, with 20 bases sitting between them. Germline V gives CDR1 SGHTA, CDR2 FQGNSA. A note on this clonotype: Its antigen remains unidentified.

Individual cDNA molecules had unique molecular identifiers attached to them by the library. MiXCR was run by TCRdb on the RACE reads, yielding one entry per CDR3 protein. The sample records nearly 95,000 distinct CDR3 sequences, roughly 9.6% being singletons. The rearrangement joins TRBV7-2 to TRBJ2-3, with D possibly being TRBD2 (5 bases). Specimen: whole blood, collected in connection with sensitization to the hapten diphenylcyclopropenone (DPC). This receptor was obtained from a man aged 40-49 years with alopecia areata. Some clones in this sample may be carry-over from other donors' samples. The CDR3 nucleotides read TGTGCCAGCAGCCCTAACACCCGGAGGTTACTCACAGATACGCAGTATTTT. Translation: CASSPNTRRLLTDTQYF.